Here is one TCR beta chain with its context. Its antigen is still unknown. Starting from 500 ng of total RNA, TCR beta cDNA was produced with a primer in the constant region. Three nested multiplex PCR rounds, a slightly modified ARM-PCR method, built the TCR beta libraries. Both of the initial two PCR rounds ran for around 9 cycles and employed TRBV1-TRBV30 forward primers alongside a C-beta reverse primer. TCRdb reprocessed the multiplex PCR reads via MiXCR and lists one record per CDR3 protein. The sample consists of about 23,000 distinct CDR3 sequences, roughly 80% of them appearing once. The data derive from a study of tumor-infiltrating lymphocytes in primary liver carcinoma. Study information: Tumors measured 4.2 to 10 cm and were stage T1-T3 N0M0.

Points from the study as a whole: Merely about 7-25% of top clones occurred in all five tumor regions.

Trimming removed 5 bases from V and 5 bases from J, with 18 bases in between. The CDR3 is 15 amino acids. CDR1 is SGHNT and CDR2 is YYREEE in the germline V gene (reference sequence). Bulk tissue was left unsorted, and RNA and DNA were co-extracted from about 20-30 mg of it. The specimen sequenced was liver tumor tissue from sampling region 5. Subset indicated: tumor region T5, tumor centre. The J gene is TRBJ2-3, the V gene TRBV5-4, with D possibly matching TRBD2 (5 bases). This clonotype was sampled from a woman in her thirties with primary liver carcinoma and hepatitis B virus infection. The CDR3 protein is CASSVNRGLGDTQYF. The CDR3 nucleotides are TGTGCCAGCAGTGTGAATCGGGGATTAGGAGATACGCAGTATTTT. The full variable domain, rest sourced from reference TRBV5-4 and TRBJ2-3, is ETGVTQSPTHLIKTRGQQVTLRCSSQSGHNTVSWYQQALGQGPQFIFQYYREEENGRGNFPPRFSGLQFPNYSSELNVNALELDDSALYLCASSVNRGLGDTQYFGPGTRLTVL.